One and the same sample provided the 11 T cell receptor beta chains below, sequenced in a study of T cells expressing NK-cell markers. Using the 5' RACE reads, TCRdb records one entry per CDR3 protein without DNA. This sample's table has some 120,000 distinct CDR3 sequences. Material: blood T cells: a sorted CD56 or NKG2C T cell subset, CD4+ or CD8+ T cells, or bulk PBMC T cells (not recorded which). These TCRs come from a woman aged 18 to 75 in good health.

V usage is TRBV3-1 and J usage is TRBJ2-7. Germline V gives CDR1 LGHDT, CDR2 YNNKEL (reference sequence). This CDR3 contains 16 residues. The CDR3 loop is CASSQGARRDSYEQYF.

The chain joins TRBV4-2 to TRBJ2-1; TCRdb picks TRBD2, but there is no DNA to check that call. The length of the CDR3 is 15 residues. Germline values: CDR1 LGHNA, CDR2 YNFKEQ. CDR3: CASSVPPMGGNEQFF.

V is TRBV7-3 and J is TRBJ2-1; TCRdb's D gene call, TRBD2, goes unchecked for lack of DNA. The CDR3 length is 15 residues. Germline V gene sequence: CDR1 SGHTA, CDR2 FQGTGA. CDR3 protein: CASSPTPGLAGEQFF.

The chain joins TRBV7-6 to TRBJ2-1; TCRdb proposes TRBD1, but this gene call is untestable without DNA. The length of the CDR3 is 14 residues. Germline-derived CDR1 and CDR2 are SGHVS and FNYEAQ. This chain's CDR3 is CASSKQGAYNEQFF.

The V gene is TRBV4-3, the J gene TRBJ1-1; TCRdb outputs TRBD1, but without DNA this stays unchecked. The CDR3 is 17 residues long. Germline V gene data show CDR1 as LGHNA and CDR2 as YSLEER. The CDR3 reads CASSQEGPTGVNTEAFF.

V is TRBV10-3 and J is TRBJ1-1; the D call from TCRdb, TRBD1, cannot be confirmed without DNA. Germline V lookup: CDR1 ENHRY, CDR2 SYGVKD. The length of the CDR3 is 15 residues. The CDR3 loop reads CAISVGTARYTEAFF.

This chain connects TRBV7-9 to TRBJ2-1; the D call of TRBD2 rests on TCRdb alone, since no DNA is present to check it. In germline, CDR1 is SEHNR, CDR2 FQNEAQ (reference sequence). The CDR3 has 17 amino acids. CDR3 protein: CASSGIAGASSYNEQFF.

The chain recombines TRBV12-3 or TRBV12-4 with TRBJ2-2. The CDR3 runs 15 residues. CDR3 sequence reads: CASSFRSANTGELFF.

J is TRBJ2-1 and V is TRBV6-1; TCRdb picks TRBD1, but there is no DNA to check that call. The CDR3 loop spans 16 amino acids. Per germline, CDR1 MNHNS and CDR2 SASEGT. CDR3 in amino acids: CASTLSRDSLYNEQFF.

J is TRBJ2-7 and V is TRBV7-9; TCRdb lists TRBD2, though no DNA is available to test this call. Per the germline V gene, CDR1 is SEHNR and CDR2 is FQNEAQ (reference sequence). The CDR3 runs to 12 residues. CDR3 region: CASSTLAIEQYF.

J is TRBJ1-2 and V is TRBV24-1. There are 12 residues in the CDR3. CDR1 and CDR2 from the germline V gene are KGHDR and SFDVKD. The CDR3 here is CATSDLNYGYTF.